This T cell receptor beta chain was captured by sequencing in a study of CD8 T cells in ankylosing spondylitis (dated by TCRdb to 2015 to 2018). Regarding the research as a whole: The study set out to find disease-linked TCR variants by profiling T cell receptor beta repertoires in ankylosing spondylitis patients and healthy donors. The full study cohort was made up of 25 ankylosing spondylitis patients and fewer than 120 healthy donors. Peripheral blood was sampled, and synovial fluid was also collected from ankylosing spondylitis patients.

The reads were generated on an Illumina HiSeq 2500. TCR beta libraries were prepared by quantitative 5'-RACE with molecular barcodes. The authors' pipeline ran thus. A new computational method, built on a probabilistic model of VDJ rearrangement, was used to identify disease-linked TCR variants. The raw public reads went through TCRdb reprocessing: fastp at Q25, MiXCR clone calling, in-frame beta chains kept. Under each unique CDR3 protein, matching rows form one entry showing the most common genes and DNA. TCRdb, not the authors, supplied the V and J calls. The table for this sample lists approximately 100,000 distinct CDR3 sequences; around 24% of them were counted only once. Approximately 13% of the sample goes to the ten largest clones. Synovial fluid samples were matched to blood samples from the same ankylosing spondylitis patients. Summary of the overall study and its limitations: The disease-linked clones had a CD8+ phenotype and were found at relatively low frequencies in peripheral blood. Some TCR beta motif variants had previously been reported in synovial fluid and blood of reactive arthritis patients, which suggested common disease-initiation mechanisms. The disease-linked clones were reported as significantly enriched in matched synovial fluid samples from ankylosing spondylitis patients. A TCR beta motif made up of under ten highly homologous amino acid variants appeared to be characteristic of blood from ankylosing spondylitis patients.

There are a few counts of this clonotype. Its specific antigen is unknown. Per-base qualities were not stored, and no clone one base away is much larger. The CDR3 has 13 amino acids, counting the end cysteine and phenylalanine. The only DNA kept is the CDR3, 39 bases in frame from the first base. A distance of 10 bases separates the germline ends of V and J, which lose 0 bases and 8 bases respectively. The TCR sequence derives from a male donor with ankylosing spondylitis. Sequencing used synovial fluid, either unsorted or a sorted T cell fraction (not recorded which). The chain was built from TRBV12-3 or TRBV12-4 and TRBJ1-1; confidence is insufficient to name the D gene. The CDR3: CASSLALRGEAFF. At the DNA level, the sequence is TGTGCCAGCAGTTTAGCGCTAAGAGGAGAAGCTTTCTTT.